One TCR beta chain is described in this entry. Regarding time point: patch test 3, about 24 weeks after DPC sensitization. The treatment is: therapeutic diphenylcyclopropenone sensitization with weekly scalp DPC. One entry per CDR3 protein, called by TCRdb with MiXCR from the RACE reads. The table includes roughly 50,000 distinct CDR3 sequences, 9.9% detected once. This record comes from a study of human T cells and chemical hapten exposure. The CDR3 runs to 13 residues. Looked up from germline, CDR1 is SEHNR and CDR2 is FQNEAQ (reference sequence). V was shortened by 5 bases and J by 4 bases, with 12 bases between the two germline ends.

The chain recombines TRBV7-9 with TRBJ2-7; the D call may be TRBD1 or TRBD2 (5 bases each). This receptor was obtained from a woman aged 40 to 49 with alopecia areata. Some clones in this sample may be carry-over from other donors' samples. Source: whole blood, taken in connection with sensitization to the hapten diphenylcyclopropenone (DPC). CDR3 residues: CASSPGLWYEQYF. The CDR3 nucleotides are TGTGCCAGCAGCCCGGGGCTATGGTACGAGCAGTACTTC.